Shown below are 14 T cell receptor beta chains from a single sample sequenced in a study of T cell responses to AZD1222 COVID-19 vaccine. TCRdb keeps only in-frame clones here, not all; method: immunoSEQ multiplex PCR. The repertoire consists of more than 95,000 clones, with over 70% occurring once and the leading ten covering about 8.7%. The source was peripheral blood, collected on day 0 of AZD1222 vaccination. These receptors were collected from an adult in good health.

The chain joins TRBV2 to TRBJ2-1, with 12 bases aligning to TRBD2. V shed 8 bases and J 1 base; nucleotides not matched to a gene: 9. This CDR3 spans 17 amino acids. Germline values: CDR1 SNHLY, CDR2 FYNNEI. CDR3 coding DNA: TGTGCCAGCCTCGGGTCTAGCGGGGGGGTTTCCTACAATGAGCAGTTCTTC. Its protein product is CASLGSSGGVSYNEQFF.

The genes are TRBV5-1 and TRBJ2-7; 9 nucleotides agree with TRBD2. The CDR3 length is 15 residues. Germline V gene lookup returns CDR1 SGHRS and CDR2 YFSETQ. V dropped 7 bases and J dropped 2; count of bases not matched to a gene: 10. CDR3 region: CASAPPLAGTYEQYF. The CDR3 region has the DNA TGCGCCAGCGCCCCCCCGCTAGCGGGGACCTACGAGCAGTACTTC. The variable domain in full, completed from reference TRBV5-1 and TRBJ2-7, reads KAGVTQTPRYLIKTRGQQVTLSCSPISGHRSVSWYQQTPGQGLQFLFEYFSETQRNKGNFPGRFSGRQFSNSRSEMNVSTLELGDSALYLCASAPPLAGTYEQYFGPGTRLTVT.

CDR3 loop: CASSLPGQVYEQYF. In nucleotides, the CDR3 is TGTGCCAGCAGTTTACCGGGACAGGTCTACGAGCAGTACTTC. The chain is built from TRBV7-9 and TRBJ2-7, with 8 bases fitting TRBD1. V shed 6 bases and J 3 bases; nucleotides not matched to a gene: 7. Germline V gene sequence: CDR1 SEHNR, CDR2 FQNEAQ (reference sequence). CDR3 length: 14 residues.

The chain is built from TRBV9 and TRBJ2-7, with D hard to call. Trimming removed 0 bases from V and 1 base from J, with 8 bases in between. Germline CDR1 and CDR2: SGDLS and YYNGEE. The CDR3 loop spans 14 amino acids. CDR3 nucleotides: TGTGCCAGCAGCGTAGTCGGCGATTCCTACGAGCAGTACTTC. Translating it yields CASSVVGDSYEQYF. The entire variable domain, with the rest obtained from reference TRBV9 and TRBJ2-7, is as follows: DSGVTQTPKHLITATGQRVTLRCSPRSGDLSVYWYQQSLDQGLQFLIQYYNGEERAKGNILERFSAQQFPDLHSELNLSSLELGDSALYFCASSVVGDSYEQYFGPGTRLTVT.

This chain uses TRBV7-2 with TRBJ2-7; D perhaps matches TRBD1 (5 bases). The CDR3 has 13 amino acids. CDR1 is SGHTA, CDR2 FQGNSA, per germline. Trimming cost V 4 bases and J 2 bases, with 9 bases left between them. The CDR3 here is CASSSQQAYEQYF. CDR3 DNA sequence: TGTGCCAGCAGCTCGCAACAGGCCTACGAGCAGTACTTC.

The chain employs TRBV9 and TRBJ2-3; 10 nucleotides match TRBD2. CDR3 length equals 16 residues. The J segment lost 6 bases and the V segment lost 3 bases, leaving 10 bases of the junction unmatched. Germline V CDR1 and CDR2: SGDLS, YYNGEE. The CDR3 region has the DNA TGTGCCAGCAGCGAGCCCCCTAGCGGGAGTTGGGATACGCAGTATTTT. Protein sequence: CASSEPPSGSWDTQYF. Full variable domain (remainder filled in from reference TRBV9 and TRBJ2-3): DSGVTQTPKHLITATGQRVTLRCSPRSGDLSVYWYQQSLDQGLQFLIQYYNGEERAKGNILERFSAQQFPDLHSELNLSSLELGDSALYFCASSEPPSGSWDTQYFGPGTRLTVL.

The rearrangement uses TRBV11-3 and TRBJ2-5; no clear D gene. Germline CDR1 reads SGHNT; CDR2 reads YENEEA. The CDR3 length is 14 residues. The V and J ends lost 1 base and 4 bases respectively, with 10 bases between them. CDR3 bases: TGTGCCAGCAGCTTAGTGTCCGGAGCAGAGACCCAGTACTTC. Translating gives CASSLVSGAETQYF.

The chain uses TRBV29-1 and TRBJ2-1; 7 bases match TRBD2. This CDR3 region has 14 residues. Germline trimming cut 5 bases from V and 2 bases from J; bases unmatched to any gene: 6. Per the germline V gene, CDR1 is SQVTM and CDR2 is ANQGSEA. The CDR3 bases are TGCAGCGTTCGACCGGGGGGAGCCTACAATGAGCAGTTCTTC. Its translation: CSVRPGGAYNEQFF.

CDR3 sequence (DNA): TGTGCCAGCAGTTTAGTTGGATTGGAAGCTTTCTTT. This gives the protein CASSLVGLEAFF. The chain has TRBV12-3 or TRBV12-4 and TRBJ1-1; no firm D call. The length of the CDR3 is 12 residues. Trimming stripped 1 base from V and 8 bases from J, with 8 bases between.

In its sample, this clone was seen once. The V call is TRBV25-1, the J call TRBJ1-3; perhaps TRBD1 as D (5 bases). The germline gives CDR1 MGHDK, CDR2 SYGVNS. The length of the CDR3 is 15 residues. Between the trimmed V and J ends, which lost 4 bases and 2 bases, there was a span of 12 bases. The DNA of the CDR3 is TGTGCCAGCAGTGGAGTACGGGGGACTGGAAACACCATATATTTT. The encoded protein is CASSGVRGTGNTIYF.

The rearrangement links TRBV6-4 to TRBJ2-3; D might be TRBD2 (6 bases). The CDR3 has 14 amino acids. The germline CDR1 and CDR2 sequences are MRHNA and SNTAGT. V was pared by 2 bases and J by 0 bases, with 6 bases between. CDR3 amino acids: CASSDSGSTDTQYF. CDR3 in DNA: TGTGCCAGCAGTGACAGCGGGAGCACAGATACGCAGTATTTT.

The CDR3 reads CASGLTGISEQYF. The CDR3 DNA reads TGTGCCAGCGGCCTAACAGGGATAAGCGAGCAGTACTTC. The rearrangement uses TRBV27 and TRBJ2-7; D perhaps matches TRBD1 (6 bases). Germline V lookup: CDR1 MNHEY, CDR2 SMNVEV (reference sequence). The CDR3 extends over 13 amino acids. V lost 8 bases and J 6 bases, leaving 17 bases between the germline ends.

J is TRBJ2-7 and V is TRBV13, with 8 nucleotides matching TRBD1. The length of the CDR3 is 14 residues. V shed 4 bases and J 5 bases; nucleotides not matched to a gene: 7. Germline values: CDR1 PRHDT, CDR2 FYEKMQ (reference sequence). CDR3 loop: CASSSRDRRNEQYF. As DNA, the CDR3 is TGTGCCAGCAGCTCCCGGGACAGGAGGAACGAGCAGTACTTC.

The rearrangement links TRBV18 to TRBJ1-2; 7 nucleotides align to TRBD1. CDR1 is KGHSH, CDR2 LQKENI, per germline. J lost 6 bases, V lost 5 bases, and 9 bases had no gene match. The CDR3 runs to 14 residues. CDR3 sequence reads: CASSSTGERNGYTF. The CDR3 nucleotides are TGTGCCAGCTCATCCACAGGGGAGAGGAATGGCTACACCTTC.